This TCR beta chain emerged from a study of CD8+CD57+ T cells in acquired aplastic anemia. Across the study: DNA recovered from sorted CD4+ and CD8+ cells had a mean of 3.2 ug.

Per germline, CDR1 DFQATT and CDR2 SNEGSKA (reference sequence). Unmatched junction bases numbered 8, after V lost 7 bases and J lost 3 bases. This CDR3 spans 13 amino acids. The use of genomic DNA as template underpinned the TCR beta VDJ and CDR3 profiling. TCRdb processed the reads anew with MiXCR; each CDR3 protein has one entry. The table includes 300,000 or so distinct CDR3 sequences, roughly three fifths detected once. This clonotype was observed a few times. The sample was sorted CD4+, CD8+, or CD8+CD57+ T cells (not recorded which) from PBMCs. The chain carries TRBV20-1 and TRBJ2-7, with 8 bases fitting TRBD2. The clonotype was recovered from a human donor with severe aplastic anemia or a healthy control (not recorded which). The CDR3 DNA sequence: TGCAGTGTTACCATAGGGACTAGCTACGAGCAGTACTTC. Translating gives CSVTIGTSYEQYF.